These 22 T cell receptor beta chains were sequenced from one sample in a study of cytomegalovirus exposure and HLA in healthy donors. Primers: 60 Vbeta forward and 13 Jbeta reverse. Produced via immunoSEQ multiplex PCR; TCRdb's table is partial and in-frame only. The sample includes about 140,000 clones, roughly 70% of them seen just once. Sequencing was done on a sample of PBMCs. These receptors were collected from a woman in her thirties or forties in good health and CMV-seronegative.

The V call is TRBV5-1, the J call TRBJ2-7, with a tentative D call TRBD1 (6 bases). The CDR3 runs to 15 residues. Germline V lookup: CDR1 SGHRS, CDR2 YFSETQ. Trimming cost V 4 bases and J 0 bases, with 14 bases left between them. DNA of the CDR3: TGCGCCAGCAGCCCAACAGGGACCCCCTCCTACGAGCAGTACTTC. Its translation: CASSPTGTPSYEQYF. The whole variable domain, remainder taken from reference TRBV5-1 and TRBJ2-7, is KAGVTQTPRYLIKTRGQQVTLSCSPISGHRSVSWYQQTPGQGLQFLFEYFSETQRNKGNFPGRFSGRQFSNSRSEMNVSTLELGDSALYLCASSPTGTPSYEQYFGPGTRLTVT.

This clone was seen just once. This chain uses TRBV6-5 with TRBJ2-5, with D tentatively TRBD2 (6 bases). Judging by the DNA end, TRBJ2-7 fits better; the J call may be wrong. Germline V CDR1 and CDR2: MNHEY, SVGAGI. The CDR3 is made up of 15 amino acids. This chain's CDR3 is CASSSTGLWGGEQYF. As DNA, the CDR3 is TGTGCCAGCAGTTCAACCGGCCTATGGGGAGGCGAGCAGTACTTC.

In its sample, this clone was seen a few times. This CDR3 is CAWSSGMANEQFF. In nucleotides, the CDR3 is TGTGCCTGGAGTAGCGGGATGGCTAATGAGCAGTTCTTC. The V gene is TRBV30, the J gene TRBJ2-1, with 7 nucleotides matching TRBD2. V lost 2 bases and J lost 7; bases outside the gene matches: 5. This CDR3 region has 13 residues. Germline CDR1 reads GTSNPN; CDR2 reads SVGIG (reference sequence).

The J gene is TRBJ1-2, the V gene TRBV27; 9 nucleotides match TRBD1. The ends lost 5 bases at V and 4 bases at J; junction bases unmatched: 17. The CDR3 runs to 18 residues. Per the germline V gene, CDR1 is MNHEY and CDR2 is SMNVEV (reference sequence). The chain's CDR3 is CASSPAGTGMYFTYGYTF. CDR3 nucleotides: TGTGCCAGCAGTCCGGCCGGGACAGGGATGTATTTCACCTATGGCTACACCTTC.

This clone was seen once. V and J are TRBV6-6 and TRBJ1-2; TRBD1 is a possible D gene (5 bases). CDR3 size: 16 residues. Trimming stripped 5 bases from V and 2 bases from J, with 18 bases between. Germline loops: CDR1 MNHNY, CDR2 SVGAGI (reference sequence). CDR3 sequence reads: CASSPLGQTPNYGYTF. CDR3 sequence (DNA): TGTGCCAGCAGTCCCCTGGGGCAGACTCCCAACTATGGCTACACCTTC.

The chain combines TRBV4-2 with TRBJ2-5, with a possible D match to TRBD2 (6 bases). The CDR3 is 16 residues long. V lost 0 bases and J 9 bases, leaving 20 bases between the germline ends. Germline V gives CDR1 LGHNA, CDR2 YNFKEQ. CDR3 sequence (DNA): TGTGCCAGCAGCCAAGATTGGGACTCTCTCGGGGTGGCCCAGTACTTC. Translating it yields CASSQDWDSLGVAQYF.

CDR3 protein: CASSLIVAGGGHEQFF. CDR3 coding DNA: TGTGCCAGCAGTTTAATTGTAGCGGGGGGGGGTCATGAGCAGTTCTTC. This chain joins TRBV27 and TRBJ2-1; 11 bases fit TRBD2. Unmatched junction bases numbered 8, after V lost 2 bases and J lost 8 bases. The germline V gene encodes CDR1 MNHEY and CDR2 SMNVEV (reference sequence). This CDR3 is 16 amino acids long.

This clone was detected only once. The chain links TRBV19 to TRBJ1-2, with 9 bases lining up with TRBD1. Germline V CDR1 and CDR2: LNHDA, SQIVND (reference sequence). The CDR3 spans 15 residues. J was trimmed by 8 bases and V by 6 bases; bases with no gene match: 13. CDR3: CASSQPGQGGDGYTF. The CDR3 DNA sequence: TGTGCCAGTAGCCAACCGGGACAGGGTGGCGACGGCTACACCTTC.

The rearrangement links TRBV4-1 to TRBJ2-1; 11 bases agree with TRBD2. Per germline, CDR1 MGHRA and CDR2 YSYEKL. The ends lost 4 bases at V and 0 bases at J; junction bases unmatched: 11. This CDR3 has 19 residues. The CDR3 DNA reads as TGCGCCAGCAGCCGAACACGGGGGACTAGCGGATTCTCCTACAATGAGCAGTTCTTC. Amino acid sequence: CASSRTRGTSGFSYNEQFF.

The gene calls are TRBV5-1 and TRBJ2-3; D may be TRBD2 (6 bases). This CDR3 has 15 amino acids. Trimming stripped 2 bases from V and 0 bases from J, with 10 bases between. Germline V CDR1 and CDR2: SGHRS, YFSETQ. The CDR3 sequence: CASSFSGGSTDTQYF. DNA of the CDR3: TGCGCCAGCAGCTTCAGCGGAGGGAGCACAGATACGCAGTATTTT.

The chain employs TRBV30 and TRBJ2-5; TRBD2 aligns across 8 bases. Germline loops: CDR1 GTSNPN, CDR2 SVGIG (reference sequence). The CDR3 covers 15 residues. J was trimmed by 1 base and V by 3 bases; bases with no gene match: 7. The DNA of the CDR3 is TGTGCCTGGAGGGGTCTAGCGGGCGTCCAAGAGACCCAGTACTTC. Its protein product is CAWRGLAGVQETQYF.

Here the CDR3 reads CASSLAGGTSTDTQYF. CDR3 nucleotides: TGTGCCAGCAGCTTAGCGGGAGGGACTAGCACAGATACGCAGTATTTT. The V call is TRBV11-2, the J call TRBJ2-3, with TRBD2 matching over 8 bases. Germline CDR1 and CDR2: SGHAT and FQNNGV. The CDR3 runs to 16 residues. V shed 1 base, J shed 0 bases, and the junction held 3 bases outside the gene matches.

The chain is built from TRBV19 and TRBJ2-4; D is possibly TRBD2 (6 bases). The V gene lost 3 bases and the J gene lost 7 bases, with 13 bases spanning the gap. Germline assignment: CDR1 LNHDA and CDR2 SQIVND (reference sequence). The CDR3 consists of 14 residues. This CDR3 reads CASSMGGRRNIQYF. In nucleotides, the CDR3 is TGTGCCAGTAGTATGGGGGGACGGCGGAACATTCAGTACTTC.

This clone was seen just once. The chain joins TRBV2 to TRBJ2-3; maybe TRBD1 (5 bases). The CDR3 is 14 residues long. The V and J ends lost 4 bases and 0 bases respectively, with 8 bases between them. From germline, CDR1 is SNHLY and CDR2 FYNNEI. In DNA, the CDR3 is TGTGCCAGCAGTGCCCGACAGAGCACAGATACGCAGTATTTT. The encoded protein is CASSARQSTDTQYF.

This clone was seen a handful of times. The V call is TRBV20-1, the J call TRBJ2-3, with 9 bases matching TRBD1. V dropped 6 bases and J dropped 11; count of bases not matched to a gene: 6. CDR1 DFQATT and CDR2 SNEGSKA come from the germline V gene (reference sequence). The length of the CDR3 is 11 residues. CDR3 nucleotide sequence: TGCAGTGCCCCGACAGGGGGAGAGCAGTATTTT. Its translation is CSAPTGGEQYF.

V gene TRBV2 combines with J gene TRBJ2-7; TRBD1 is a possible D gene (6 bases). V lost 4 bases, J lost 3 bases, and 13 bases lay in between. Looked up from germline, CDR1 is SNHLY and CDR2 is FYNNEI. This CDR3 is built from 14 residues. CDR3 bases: TGTGCCAGCAGTGTTTGGGCAGGGGACTACGAGCAGTACTTC. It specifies CASSVWAGDYEQYF.

Here the CDR3 DNA reads TGTGCCAGCAGTTACTCCACAGGGACCCAGTACTTC. Protein sequence: CASSYSTGTQYF. The J gene is TRBJ2-5, the V gene TRBV6-5; perhaps TRBD1 as D (5 bases). V was cut by 0 bases and J by 7 bases, with 6 bases left in between. Germline CDR1 MNHEY, CDR2 SVGAGI. The CDR3 extends over 12 amino acids.

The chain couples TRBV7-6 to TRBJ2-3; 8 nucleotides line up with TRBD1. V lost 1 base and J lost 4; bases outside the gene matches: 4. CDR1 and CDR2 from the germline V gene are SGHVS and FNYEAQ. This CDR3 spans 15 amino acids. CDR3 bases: TGTGCCAGCAGCTTAGGGACAGGGTGGCCAGATACGCAGTATTTT. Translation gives CASSLGTGWPDTQYF.

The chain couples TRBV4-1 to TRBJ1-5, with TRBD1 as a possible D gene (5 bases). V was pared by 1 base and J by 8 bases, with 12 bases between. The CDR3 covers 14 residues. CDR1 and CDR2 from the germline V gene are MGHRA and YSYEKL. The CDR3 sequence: CASSQAGGRKPQHF. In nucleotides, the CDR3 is TGCGCCAGCAGCCAAGCGGGGGGGAGGAAGCCCCAGCATTTT.

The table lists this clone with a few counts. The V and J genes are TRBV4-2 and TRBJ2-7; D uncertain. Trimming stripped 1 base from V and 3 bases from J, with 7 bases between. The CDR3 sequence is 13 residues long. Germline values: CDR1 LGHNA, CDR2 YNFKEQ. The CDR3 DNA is TGTGCCAGCAGCCAAGTAGTCTTCTACGAGCAGTACTTC. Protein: CASSQVVFYEQYF.

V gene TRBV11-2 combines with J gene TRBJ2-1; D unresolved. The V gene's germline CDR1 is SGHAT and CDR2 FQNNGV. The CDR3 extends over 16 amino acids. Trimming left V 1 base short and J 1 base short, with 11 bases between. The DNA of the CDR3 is TGTGCCAGCAGCTTAGTGGCTCCCGGGTCCTACAATGAGCAGTTCTTC. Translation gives CASSLVAPGSYNEQFF. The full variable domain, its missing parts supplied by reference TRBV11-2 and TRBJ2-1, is EAGVAQSPRYKIIEKRQSVAFWCNPISGHATLYWYQQILGQGPKLLIQFQNNGVVDDSQLPKDRFSAERLKGVDSTLKIQPAKLEDSAVYLCASSLVAPGSYNEQFFGPGTRLTVL.

This CDR3 reads CASSSQGLNTEAFF. Written as DNA, the CDR3 is TGTGCCAGCAGTTCACAGGGATTGAACACTGAAGCTTTCTTT. This chain uses TRBV5-4 with TRBJ1-1; tentatively, D is TRBD1 (6 bases). Trimming shortened V by 5 bases and J by 0 bases, and 11 bases separated the two germline ends. This CDR3 comprises 14 residues. The germline V gene has CDR1 SGHNT and CDR2 YYREEE (reference sequence). The whole variable domain, filled in from reference TRBV5-4 and TRBJ1-1, reads ETGVTQSPTHLIKTRGQQVTLRCSSQSGHNTVSWYQQALGQGPQFIFQYYREEENGRGNFPPRFSGLQFPNYSSELNVNALELDDSALYLCASSSQGLNTEAFFGQGTRLTVV.